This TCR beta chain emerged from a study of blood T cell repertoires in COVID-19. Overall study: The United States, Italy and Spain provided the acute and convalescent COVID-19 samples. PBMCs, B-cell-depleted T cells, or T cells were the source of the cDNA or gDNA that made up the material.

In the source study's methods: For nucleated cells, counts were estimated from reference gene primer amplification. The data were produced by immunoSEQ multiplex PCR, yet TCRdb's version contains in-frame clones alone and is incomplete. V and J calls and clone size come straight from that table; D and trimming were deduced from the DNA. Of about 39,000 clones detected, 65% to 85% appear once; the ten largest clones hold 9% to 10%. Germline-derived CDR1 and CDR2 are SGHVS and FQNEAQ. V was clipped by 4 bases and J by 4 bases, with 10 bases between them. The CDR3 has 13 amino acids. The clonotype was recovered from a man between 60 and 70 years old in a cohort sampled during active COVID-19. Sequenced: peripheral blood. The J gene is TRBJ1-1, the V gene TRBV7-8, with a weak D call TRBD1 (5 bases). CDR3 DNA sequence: TGTGCCAGCAGCTCGGGGGGATTCACTGAAGCTTTCTTT. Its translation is CASSSGGFTEAFF.